The 9 T cell receptor beta chains presented below share a single source sample, sequenced in a study of T-cell reconstitution after alpha-beta-depleted transplantation in children (TCRdb year 2016). The label giving this sample's treatment or condition can be read as: allogeneic hematopoietic cell transplantation with graft depleted of TCRalphabeta T cells and CD19 B cells. Receptor libraries were prepared by PCR. Sequencing instrument: Illumina HiSeq 2500. TCR library preparation used molecular barcoding, with unique molecular identifiers applied to normalize quantification of the TCRbeta repertoire. TCRdb reworked the public reads: Q25 trimming with fastp, MiXCR clone assembly, productive beta chains retained. Identical CDR3 protein sequences are pooled into one entry, listed with their most common genes and DNA. A total of a few hundred thousand distinct CDR3 sequences appear in this sample, approximately 11% of them only once. Jointly, the top ten make up roughly 27% of the sample.

Sequenced here: PBMCs, sampled before TCRalphabeta/CD19-depleted stem cell transplant. The receptors come from a child younger than two with acute myeloid leukemia, due to receive a stem cell transplant.

At least ten counts were recorded for this clonotype. This chain links TRBV5-5 with TRBJ1-2; the D gene is possibly TRBD1 (5 bases). The CDR3 runs 16 residues. CDR1 SGHKS and CDR2 YYEKEE come from the germline V gene (reference sequence). Between the trimmed V and J ends, which lost 1 base and 8 bases, there was a span of 21 bases. CDR3 sequence: CASSLSWGDSRTGYTF. The CDR3 DNA follows: TGTGCCAGCAGCTTGTCATGGGGCGACTCGAGGACAGGCTACACCTTC.

This clonotype was counted ten times or more. V and J are TRBV20-1 and TRBJ2-1; possible D gene TRBD2, 5 bases. The germline gives CDR1 DFQATT, CDR2 SNEGSKA (reference sequence). The CDR3 has 15 amino acids. V shed 2 bases and J shed 7 bases, with 18 bases lying between them. The CDR3 DNA is TGCAGTGCTAGACAGACTACCACATATGGGAATGAGCAGTTCTTC. This translates into CSARQTTTYGNEQFF.

This clonotype was seen at least ten times. The chain joins TRBV5-5 to TRBJ2-1; a weak D match, TRBD1 (6 bases). The CDR3 sequence is 17 residues long. V lost 3 bases and J 5 bases, leaving 21 bases between the germline ends. Germline V CDR1 and CDR2: SGHKS, YYEKEE (reference sequence). The DNA of the CDR3 is TGTGCCAGCAGCTCCGGATACAGGGTAGGGTTGGACAATGAGCAGTTCTTC. Translating it yields CASSSGYRVGLDNEQFF.

In its sample, this clonotype was seen many times. The J gene is TRBJ2-1, the V gene TRBV24-1, with no clear D. Germline CDR1 reads KGHDR; CDR2 reads SFDVKD. The V end lost 9 bases, the J end lost 8 bases, and 16 bases lay between the germline ends. The CDR3 has 13 amino acids. CDR3 in DNA: TGTGCCACCTCCGGGTTAGGAAGAGATGAGCAGTTCTTC. Amino acids: CATSGLGRDEQFF.

This clonotype was counted ten times or more. The chain carries TRBV7-2 and TRBJ2-3, with no clear D. V lost 0 bases and J 5 bases, leaving 21 bases between the germline ends. The CDR3 has 18 amino acids. CDR1 is SGHTA and CDR2 is FQGNSA in the germline V gene. CDR3 nucleotides: TGTGCCAGCAGCTTAGCGGGTATGGAACTTACAGATCGAGATACGCAGTATTTT. This sequence encodes CASSLAGMELTDRDTQYF.

This clonotype was found many times. V is TRBV5-1 and J is TRBJ1-6; D call uncertain. From germline, CDR1 is SGHRS and CDR2 YFSETQ. This CDR3 is built from 15 residues. V lost 7 bases to trimming and J lost 0 bases, with 11 bases between them. For the CDR3, the DNA is TGCGCCAGCGCCCTAGGGAGCTCCTATAATTCACCCCTCCACTTT. Protein: CASALGSSYNSPLHF.

This chain uses TRBV9 with TRBJ2-3; 9 bases map to TRBD2. The length of the CDR3 is 17 residues. Germline trimming cut 0 bases from V and 5 bases from J; bases unmatched to any gene: 10. In germline, CDR1 is SGDLS, CDR2 YYNGEE. CDR3 residues: CASSVGAAGGPLDTQYF. CDR3 nucleotide sequence: TGTGCCAGCAGCGTAGGAGCGGCGGGAGGGCCCCTAGATACGCAGTATTTT.

This clonotype occurred many times. The CDR3 nucleotides are TGTGCCAGCAGTCGGGACACCGATTCACCCCTCCACTTT. Its protein product is CASSRDTDSPLHF. This chain joins TRBV7-2 and TRBJ1-6; perhaps TRBD1 as D (6 bases). This CDR3 spans 13 amino acids. Germline CDR1 reads SGHTA; CDR2 reads FQGNSA. Deletions cut 6 bases from V and 8 bases from J, with 11 bases between.

Regarding this clonotype: A read error is possible here, since a much larger clone lies one base away. This chain joins TRBV25-1 and TRBJ2-7, with D maybe TRBD2 (5 bases). The CDR3 extends over 14 amino acids. CDR1 and CDR2 (germline): MGHDK, SYGVNS. The CDR3 here is CVSTSPKGGYEQYF. CDR3 DNA sequence: TGTGTCAGCACCAGTCCTAAAGGAGGCTACGAGCAGTACTTC.